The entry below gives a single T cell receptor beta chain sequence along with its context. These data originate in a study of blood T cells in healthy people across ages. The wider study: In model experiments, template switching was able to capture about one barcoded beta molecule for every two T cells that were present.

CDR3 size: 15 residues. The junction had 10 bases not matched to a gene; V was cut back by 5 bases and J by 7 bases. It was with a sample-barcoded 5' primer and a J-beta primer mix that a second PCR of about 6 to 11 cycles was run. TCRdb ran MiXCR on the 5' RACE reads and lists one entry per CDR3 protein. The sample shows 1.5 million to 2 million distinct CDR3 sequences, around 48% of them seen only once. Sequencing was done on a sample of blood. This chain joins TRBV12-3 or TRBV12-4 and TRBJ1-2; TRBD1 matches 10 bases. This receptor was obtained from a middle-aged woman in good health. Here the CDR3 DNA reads TGTGCCAGCAGTCCGACAGGGGGCGTTGTCGGTGGCTACACCTTC. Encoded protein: CASSPTGGVVGGYTF.